These T cell receptor beta chains were read from a single sample in a study of T cell repertoires in cytomegalovirus infection. The antigens of these receptors remain unknown. TCRdb redid the calling of the reads with MiXCR, one entry per CDR3 protein. The data show about 890,000 distinct CDR3 sequences, around 32% seen once. Material: cultured CD8+ T cells from PBMCs, obtained from culture after CMV antigen stimulation. The receptors stem from a human donor in good health (CMV status not recorded). Some clones in this sample may be carry-over from other donors' samples. Each CDR3 is given with its conserved first and last residue. The order of the fields is CDR3 protein, CDR3 DNA, D gene, J gene, clone size, V gene. A D gene is named only where the DNA matches it firmly. Clone size is shown for a subset of rows, as once, few, many or a class of expanded clone.

CASSPLAALLNTEAFF TGTGCCAGCAGCCCCCTCGCAGCCTTATTGAACACTGAAGCTTTCTTT - TRBJ1-1 many TRBV7-6
CASSIGNIQYF TGTGCCAGTAGTATAGGAAACATTCAGTACTTC - TRBJ2-4 - TRBV19
CASSIDFARANQETQYF TGTGCCAGTAGTATAGATTTCGCCAGGGCTAACCAAGAGACCCAGTACTTC - TRBJ2-5 - TRBV19
CASSYSAGESSYNEQFF TGTGCCAGCAGTTACAGCGCTGGTGAGAGCTCCTACAATGAGCAGTTCTTC - TRBJ2-1 few TRBV6-2/TRBV6-3
CASSSQGIGQTQHF TGTGCCAGCAGTTCTCAGGGGATCGGTCAGACCCAACATTTT - TRBJ1-5 - TRBV6-6
CASSESVAGGRSEQFF TGTGCCAGCAGTGAAAGCGTAGCGGGGGGGCGGAGTGAGCAGTTCTTC TRBD2 TRBJ2-1 - TRBV6-1
CASSPRPTGAPTQDTQYF TGTGCCAGCAGCCCTAGACCGACAGGGGCACCCACACAAGATACGCAGTATTTT TRBD1 TRBJ2-3 many TRBV7-2
CAISPGTVFSGANVLTF TGTGCCATCAGCCCCGGGACAGTGTTCTCTGGGGCCAACGTCCTGACTTTC TRBD1 TRBJ2-6 - TRBV10-3
CAIRAGGNTIYF TGTGCCATCAGGGCGGGGGGAAACACCATATATTTT - TRBJ1-3 - TRBV10-3
CASGFARDPYF TGTGCCAGCGGTTTCGCTCGGGACCCCTATTTT - TRBJ2-3 few TRBV12-3/TRBV12-4
CASSLIGGLSNQPQHF TGTGCCAGCAGCTTAATCGGGGGGCTTAGCAATCAGCCCCAGCATTTT - TRBJ1-5 - TRBV7-8
CASSLHPYEQYF TGCGCCAGCAGCTTACATCCCTACGAGCAGTACTTC - TRBJ2-7 - TRBV5-1
CASSVDPGAGETQYF TGTGCCAGCAGCGTAGATCCCGGCGCCGGGGAGACCCAGTACTTC - TRBJ2-5 - TRBV9
CASSWGSSNYGYTF TGTGCCAGCAGCTGGGGATCTTCTAACTATGGCTACACCTTC - TRBJ1-2 - TRBV11-2
CASSQEDSNEQYF TGTGCCAGCAGCCAAGAGGACAGTAACGAGCAGTACTTC - TRBJ2-7 - TRBV3-1
CASSQDQGMGQPQHF TGCGCCAGCAGCCAAGACCAGGGGATGGGTCAGCCCCAGCATTTT - TRBJ1-5 - TRBV4-1
CASSASNSPLHF TGTGCCAGCAGCGCCTCGAATTCACCCCTCCACTTT - TRBJ1-6 many TRBV7-9
CASRRILGGGYYNEQFF TGTGCCAGCAGAAGAATATTGGGGGGGGGATACTACAATGAGCAGTTCTTC TRBD2 TRBJ2-1 few TRBV2
CASSYAHRPPNYGYTF TGTGCCAGCAGTTACGCCCACAGACCACCTAACTATGGCTACACCTTC - TRBJ1-2 - TRBV6-5
CASSQWGSGPSTDTQYF TGTGCCAGCAGCCAGTGGGGTAGCGGGCCCTCCACAGATACGCAGTATTTT TRBD2 TRBJ2-3 - TRBV7-6
CASSLNRGRDIQYF TGTGCCAGCAGTTTAAACAGGGGGCGCGACATTCAGTACTTC TRBD1 TRBJ2-4 - TRBV27
CANIAFVAGEDTEAFF TGTGCCAACATCGCTTTTGTGGCAGGGGAGGACACTGAAGCTTTCTTT - TRBJ1-1 - TRBV7-9
CASSQGSASTDTQYF TGCGCCAGCAGCCAAGGTTCCGCAAGCACAGATACGCAGTATTTT - TRBJ2-3 - TRBV4-3
CASSQRTGGYEQYF TGTGCCAGCAGTCAACGGACAGGGGGGTACGAGCAGTACTTC TRBD1 TRBJ2-7 few TRBV6-5
CASSLARGPGNEKLFF TGCGCCAGCAGTCTTGCCCGGGGGCCGGGGAATGAAAAACTGTTTTTT - TRBJ1-4 - TRBV5-1
CASRFSDVPEAFF - - TRBJ1-1 - TRBV11-2
CTSSLSDGPSNQPQHF TGTACCAGCAGTTTATCCGACGGGCCCTCTAATCAGCCCCAGCATTTT - TRBJ1-5 - TRBV28
CASSLMGGGRTEAFF TGTGCCAGCAGTTTAATGGGAGGGGGCCGCACTGAAGCTTTCTTT TRBD1 TRBJ1-1 - TRBV27
CASSLALTERSTGELFF TGCGCCAGCAGCTTGGCCCTGACAGAAAGAAGTACCGGGGAGCTGTTTTTT - TRBJ2-2 - TRBV5-1
CASSQARAYNSPLHF TGTGCCAGCAGCCAAGCCAGGGCCTATAATTCACCCCTCCACTTT - TRBJ1-6 few TRBV14
CASSLSASGNQPQHF TGTGCCAGCAGCTTATCGGCCTCCGGCAATCAGCCCCAGCATTTT - TRBJ1-5 few TRBV7-8
CASSYSRPGANVLTF TGTGCCAGCAGTTACTCGAGGCCCGGGGCCAACGTCCTGACTTTC - TRBJ2-6 many TRBV6-5
CASRIRLTRGNEQFF TGTGCTAGCAGGATCCGCTTGACTAGGGGGAATGAGCAGTTCTTC - TRBJ2-1 - TRBV7-7
CASSHNSGVSYEQYF TGTGCCAGCAGTCACAACTCAGGGGTCTCCTACGAGCAGTACTTC - TRBJ2-7 - TRBV9
CASSNREFTGELFF TGTGCCAGCAGCAATCGGGAGTTTACCGGGGAGCTGTTTTTT - TRBJ2-2 - TRBV5-5
CASSTTEGTGRQNYGYTF TGTGCCAGCAGTACTACGGAGGGGACAGGGCGACAGAACTATGGCTACACCTTC TRBD1 TRBJ1-2 few TRBV2
CASSPPGGPGANVLTF TGTGCCAGCAGCCCTCCTGGGGGTCCCGGGGCCAACGTCCTGACTTTC - TRBJ2-6 few TRBV7-9
CASSLGTGSGYTF TGTGCCAGCAGCTTAGGGACAGGGAGCGGCTACACCTTC TRBD1 TRBJ1-2 many TRBV7-9
CASSQDASYNEQFF TGCGCCAGCAGCCAAGACGCCTCCTACAATGAGCAGTTCTTC - TRBJ2-1 few TRBV4-1
CASSYPETEQYF TGTGCCAGCAGTTACCCCGAGACAGAGCAGTACTTC - TRBJ2-7 few TRBV6-5
CASRPGTSGANEQFF TGTGCCAGCAGACCCGGGACTAGCGGGGCCAATGAGCAGTTCTTC TRBD2 TRBJ2-1 - TRBV6-2/TRBV6-3
CASSSDGDGYTF TGTGCCAGCAGCTCGGACGGGGATGGCTACACCTTC - TRBJ1-2 - TRBV7-3
CASSRPVQGSSTDTQYF TGTGCCAGCAGCCGCCCCGTACAGGGGTCGAGCACAGATACGCAGTATTTT TRBD1 TRBJ2-3 - TRBV7-8
CASSYSLEGSPLHF TGTGCCAGCAGTTACTCTTTGGAGGGTTCACCCCTCCACTTT - TRBJ1-6 few TRBV6-5
CASSDSIWDRGNEKLFF TGTGCCAGCAGTGACTCGATTTGGGACAGGGGTAATGAAAAACTGTTTTTT TRBD1 TRBJ1-4 few TRBV6-4
CASSPWPTRLGQETQYF TGTGCCAGCAGTCCATGGCCCACTAGACTAGGGCAAGAGACCCAGTACTTC - TRBJ2-5 - TRBV28
CASSYRDSGYTF TGTGCCAGCAGTTACAGGGACAGCGGCTACACCTTC TRBD1 TRBJ1-2 many TRBV6-5
CASSLQRPNWEIIGNEQFF TGTGCCAGCAGCTTACAAAGACCGAACTGGGAGATTATAGGGAATGAGCAGTTCTTC - TRBJ2-1 - TRBV7-6
CASGLEPGQGYNEQFF TGTGCTAGTGGTTTGGAACCGGGACAGGGTTACAATGAGCAGTTCTTC TRBD1 TRBJ2-1 few TRBV12-5
CASSEGDLNTEAFF TGTGCCAGCTCCGAAGGAGACTTGAACACTGAAGCTTTCTTT - TRBJ1-1 few TRBV13
CAISDMTAAAYNEQFF TGTGCCATCAGTGATATGACAGCGGCCGCCTACAATGAGCAGTTCTTC - TRBJ2-1 - TRBV10-3
CASRKGSGYTF TGTGCCAGCAGGAAGGGTTCCGGCTACACCTTC - TRBJ1-2 - TRBV6-5
CASSPGQGSEKLFF TGTGCCAGCAGCCCGGGACAGGGTTCTGAAAAACTGTTTTTT TRBD1 TRBJ1-4 few TRBV7-9